This TCR beta chain emerged from a study of blood T cell repertoires in COVID-19. Study-level information: Material from acute and convalescent COVID-19 was sourced from the United States, Italy and Spain.

This clone has only one observation. As handled by the study authors: Researchers report that nucleated cell counts were estimated from reference gene primer amplification. Libraries were prepared by immunoSEQ multiplex PCR; TCRdb keeps only in-frame clonotypes and omits some of them. V and J calls and clone size come straight from that table; D and trimming were deduced from the DNA. The table lists around 140,000 clones, around 87% of them singletons, with 2.5% in the top ten. The CDR3 contains 17 residues. Germline trimming cut 1 base from V and 5 bases from J; bases unmatched to any gene: 10. Germline assignment: CDR1 SGHVS and CDR2 FQNEAQ.

V is TRBV7-8 and J is TRBJ2-3; the match to TRBD2 covers 9 bases. The receptor was derived from a man aged 50-60 years with active COVID-19. The sequencing input was peripheral blood. The CDR3 here is CASSLGRRGGSEDTQYF. DNA for the CDR3: TGTGCCAGCAGCTTAGGTCGGCGGGGGGGCTCCGAAGATACGCAGTATTTT.